This T cell receptor (beta chain) was identified in a study of blood T cell repertoires in COVID-19. Profiling relied on immunoSEQ multiplex PCR, and the TCRdb table lists in-frame clones only, not all of them. The sample shows 60,000 to 90,000 clones, roughly 88% of them seen only once. V dropped 0 bases and J dropped 2 bases, with 12 bases sitting between them. The CDR3 is 15 residues long. Germline CDR1 reads SGHRS; CDR2 reads YFSETQ. The TCR sequence derives from a woman aged 50 to 65 with acute or convalescent COVID-19. The J gene is TRBJ2-7, the V gene TRBV5-1; possibly TRBD2 for D (6 bases). Sample: peripheral blood. Here the CDR3 reads CASSLVRGGPYEQYF. The CDR3 DNA follows: TGCGCCAGCAGCTTGGTGCGGGGTGGCCCCTACGAGCAGTACTTC.